A selection of T cell receptor beta chains follows, all from one sample in a study of T-cell reconstitution after alpha-beta-depleted transplantation in children. TCRdb itself ran the PCR reads through MiXCR, one entry per CDR3 protein. This table holds 670,000 or so distinct CDR3 sequences, under 15% found once. The source material was PBMCs, sampled before TCRalphabeta/CD19-depleted stem cell transplant. These receptors came from a girl aged 2-9 years with congenital amegakaryocytic thrombocytopenia, due to receive a stem cell transplant. CDR3s include the opening cysteine and the closing phenylalanine or tryptophan. A D gene is named only where the DNA matches it firmly. The size field is filled for only some rows; it gives once, few, many or a size class.

cdr3_nt,cdr3_aa,j_call,v_call,d_call,clone_size
TGTGCCAGCAGTTTTCTCCAGGGCCTCTACGAGCAGTACTTC,CASSFLQGLYEQYF,TRBJ2-7,TRBV12-3/TRBV12-4,.,.
TGCAGTGCCTTTGATGGGGGGTTTGCAGATACGCAGTATTTT,CSAFDGGFADTQYF,TRBJ2-3,TRBV20-1,.,.
TGTGCCAGCAGTTCCAACAGGGGGCGCGTAACAGATACGCAGTATTTT,CASSSNRGRVTDTQYF,TRBJ2-3,TRBV6-5,TRBD1,.
TGCAGTGCTAGAGTTTTAACTAACTATGGCTACACCTTC,CSARVLTNYGYTF,TRBJ1-2,TRBV20-1,.,many
TGTGCCAGCAGCCTACACGGGAACACCGGGGAGCTGTTTTTT,CASSLHGNTGELFF,TRBJ2-2,TRBV11-2,.,many
TGTGCCAGCAGCTTGTCGTCGTTCAGGGGGTGGACTGAAGCTTTCTTT,CASSLSSFRGWTEAFF,TRBJ1-1,TRBV5-6,TRBD1,many
TGCGCCAGCAGCTTATATGAGGGTAACGAGCAGTACTTC,CASSLYEGNEQYF,TRBJ2-7,TRBV5-1,.,few
TGCGCCAGCAGCTCGAGATACAGACTAGCGGGAGCCCTTGGAGGTACAGATACGCAGTATTTT,CASSSRYRLAGALGGTDTQYF,TRBJ2-3,TRBV5-1,TRBD2,.
TGCGCCAGCAGCCCACGGGCGGATGGTGGGGCCAACGTCCTGACTTTC,CASSPRADGGANVLTF,TRBJ2-6,TRBV5-1,.,.
TGTGCCAGCAGTAACTCTCCAGAAGCTATTCAGTACTTC,CASSNSPEAIQYF,TRBJ2-4,TRBV6-4,.,many
TGCAGTGCCGGGACTAGCGGCAGCCCTAGCACAGATACGCAGTATTTT,CSAGTSGSPSTDTQYF,TRBJ2-3,TRBV20-1,TRBD2,many
TGCGCCAGCAACCCGGACAGGGGATCCAATGAGCAGTTCTTC,CASNPDRGSNEQFF,TRBJ2-1,TRBV5-1,TRBD1,many
TGTGCCAGCAGTTTAGGGCGCTCAGTCTCGATGTTCTACGAGCAGTACTTC,CASSLGRSVSMFYEQYF,TRBJ2-7,TRBV12-3/TRBV12-4,.,few
TGTGCCAGCGCGAGATCCATCTATAATTCACCCCTCCACTTT,CASARSIYNSPLHF,TRBJ1-6,TRBV5-6,.,many
TGTGCCAGCTCACCATATTTCCCCTACAATGAGCAGTTCTTC,CASSPYFPYNEQFF,TRBJ2-1,TRBV18,.,many
TGCAGCGTTGAAGAAAGGACTAGCGGGAGGGCAATTAATGAGCAGTTCTTC,CSVEERTSGRAINEQFF,TRBJ2-1,TRBV29-1,TRBD2,many
TGCAGTGCTAGCAGGGGACAGGGGTGGGAGCAGTACTTC,CSASRGQGWEQYF,TRBJ2-7,TRBV20-1,TRBD1,.
TGCAGTGCTAGAGATCCCCGCGGACTAGCGGGAGGGGACACCGGGGAGCTGTTTTTT,CSARDPRGLAGGDTGELFF,TRBJ2-2,TRBV20-1,TRBD2,many
TGTGCCAGCAGTACCGACCCCCCTGATGAGCAGTTCTTC,CASSTDPPDEQFF,TRBJ2-1,TRBV2,.,.
TGTGCCAGCAGTTTGGGGTTTGGCGGATACAATGAGCAGTTCTTC,CASSLGFGGYNEQFF,TRBJ2-1,TRBV12-3/TRBV12-4,.,many
TGTGCCAGCAGACTAGCGGGAGTCGCTCAGCAGTACTTC,CASRLAGVAQQYF,TRBJ2-7,TRBV5-5,TRBD2,few
TGCGCCAGCAGCCAAAGACAGGACTCCTACGAGCAGTACTTC,CASSQRQDSYEQYF,TRBJ2-7,TRBV4-1,.,many
TGTGCCAGCAGTCAAGCCGGGACAAACTCCTACGAGCAGTACTTC,CASSQAGTNSYEQYF,TRBJ2-7,TRBV3-1,.,.
TGTGCCAGCACCCAGGACGGTTGGAACACAGATACGCAGTATTTT,CASTQDGWNTDTQYF,TRBJ2-3,TRBV7-2,.,many
TGTGCCAGCAGCTTGGAGGACAGGGGGGTTCGGCGGCCAACTGAGCAGTTCTTC,CASSLEDRGVRRPTEQFF,TRBJ2-1,TRBV5-6,TRBD1,few
TGTGCCAGCAGTCCAACTAGCGGAGCCAGCTCCTACAATGAGCAGTTCTTC,CASSPTSGASSYNEQFF,TRBJ2-1,TRBV27,TRBD2,few
TGTGCCAGCAGTTTTCGGGGACTGGAGACAGCAAATTCACCCCTCCACTTT,CASSFRGLETANSPLHF,TRBJ1-6,TRBV12-3/TRBV12-4,.,many
TGCAGTGCGAGCAGACAGGGCTGGGGGCGGCAGCCCCAGCATTTT,CSASRQGWGRQPQHF,TRBJ1-5,TRBV20-1,TRBD1,few
TGTGCCAGCAGTGCCTCCAACTACAATGAGCAGTTCTTC,CASSASNYNEQFF,TRBJ2-1,TRBV6-2/TRBV6-3,.,many
TGCGCCAGCAGCTTGGTTGAAACGAGCTCCTACGAGCAGTACTTC,CASSLVETSSYEQYF,TRBJ2-7,TRBV5-1,.,few
TGCAGTGCTATACTTAGAGGGGGCGTCAAAAACATTCAGTACTTC,CSAILRGGVKNIQYF,TRBJ2-4,TRBV20-1,TRBD1,many
TGTGCCAGCAGCTTGACTTACAGGGCTGACAATGAGCAGTTCTTC,CASSLTYRADNEQFF,TRBJ2-1,TRBV5-8,.,.
TGCAGTGCTACGAACCGGGGCTGGAACACTGAAGCTTTCTTT,CSATNRGWNTEAFF,TRBJ1-1,TRBV20-1,.,few
TGTGCCAGTAGTCGCCCCGGGGGGTCCTACAATGAGCAGTTCTTC,CASSRPGGSYNEQFF,TRBJ2-1,TRBV19,TRBD2,few
TGCGCCAGCAGCTCCCCAGGCCAGAGTAATGAGCAGTTCTTC,CASSSPGQSNEQFF,TRBJ2-1,TRBV5-1,.,.
TGTGCCAGCAGTTTCGAGACGGAGAACACTGAAGCTTTCTTT,CASSFETENTEAFF,TRBJ1-1,TRBV12-3/TRBV12-4,.,many
TGTGCCAGCAGCTTAGTGGCTGGAGGACTTTATTCACCCCTCCACTTT,CASSLVAGGLYSPLHF,TRBJ1-6,TRBV7-6,.,.
TGTGCCATCAGTGACGGAGCGAGACACAATGAGCAGTTCTTC,CAISDGARHNEQFF,TRBJ2-1,TRBV10-3,.,many
TGTGCCAGCAGCTACGGGGCGGGAGGGTACGATGAGCAGTTCTTC,CASSYGAGGYDEQFF,TRBJ2-1,TRBV9,TRBD2,many
TGCAGTGTCCGGGCCAGGAGAGGAGAGCAGTACTTC,CSVRARRGEQYF,TRBJ2-7,TRBV20-1,.,many
TGTGCCTGGAGTCCGCCGAAACGGTCCGGGGAGCTGTTTTTT,CAWSPPKRSGELFF,TRBJ2-2,TRBV30,.,.
TGTGCCAGCAGCCAAGAGCGGGGGACTAGCGGCACAGATACGCAGTATTTT,CASSQERGTSGTDTQYF,TRBJ2-3,TRBV4-2,TRBD2,few
TGTGCCAGCACGAGGGAGGGCTACGAGCAGTACTTC,CASTREGYEQYF,TRBJ2-7,TRBV12-3/TRBV12-4,TRBD2,many
TGTGCCATCAGTGTGGCGGGAGGTGGGGCAGATACGCAGTATTTT,CAISVAGGGADTQYF,TRBJ2-3,TRBV10-3,TRBD2,.
TGTGCCAGCAGCGTTGCAACAGGGGGAAGCACTGAAGCTTTCTTT,CASSVATGGSTEAFF,TRBJ1-1,TRBV9,TRBD1,many
TGTGCCAGCAACCAACAGGGTGGAAACACCATATATTTT,CASNQQGGNTIYF,TRBJ1-3,TRBV12-3/TRBV12-4,.,.
TGTGCCAGCTCACCGTTAAGAATAGGACAAGAAGCTTTCTTT,CASSPLRIGQEAFF,TRBJ1-1,TRBV18,.,.
TGTGCCAGCAGGGCTACTAGCGGGGGTTACAATGAGCAGTTCTTC,CASRATSGGYNEQFF,TRBJ2-1,TRBV6-1,TRBD2,.